This T cell receptor (beta chain) was profiled in a study of memory CD4+ T cells and cytomegalovirus serostatus. Study at large: This sample comes from healthy Belgian adults, under 10 CMV seropositive, approximately 24 seronegative.

This CDR3 contains 15 residues. V was trimmed by 5 bases and J by 4 bases, leaving 17 bases between them. Germline loops: CDR1 SGHVS, CDR2 FNYEAQ. This clone was counted once. The antigen remains unidentified. Single viable CD3+CD4+CD8-CD45RO+ cells were sorted as the memory CD4+ T cells. Serum IgG to CMV pp150, pp28, p38 and p52 defined serostatus. General observations from the study: CD4+ memory repertoires contained about two fifths of the roughly 160 reported CMV TCRbeta sequences. The CMV-associated TCR signature appears largely within the CD4+ memory repertoire.

TCRdb's copy holds only in-frame clones and misses some; the assay was immunoSEQ multiplex PCR. The sample holds 25,000 to 30,000 clones, about 78% seen once. Material: memory CD4+ T cells from blood. This clonotype was obtained from an adult in good health and CMV-seronegative. The chain has TRBV7-6 and TRBJ1-1; maybe TRBD1 (6 bases). CDR3 in amino acids: CASSAEQGRPTEAFF. The DNA of the CDR3 is TGTGCCAGCAGCGCGGAACAGGGTCGGCCCACTGAAGCTTTCTTT.